This T cell receptor (beta chain) was obtained from a study of T cells in pancreatic ductal adenocarcinoma (dated by TCRdb to about 2017). With respect to the entire study: The work assessed suppressive cells as well as CD8+ T cells infiltrating resected pancreatic ductal adenocarcinoma, measuring their numbers, locations, and properties, in order to shed light on the adaptive T-cell response that occurs naturally. Broad study findings and their caveats: Because tumors are enriched in CD45RO+ effector T cells rather than naive T cells, which biases toward lower diversity, comparisons of clonality between tumor and blood may be biased. More total productive templates and 6 to 9-fold more unique clonotypes were found in blood samples than in tumor samples. No significant difference in T-cell clonality was found between tumor and blood, with mean clonality of approximately 0.11 in tumors and around 0.074 in blood. Since most pancreatic cancer patients present with inoperable disease, the resected cohort was skewed toward the minority of patients who had early-stage disease.

The immunoSEQ hsTCRB kit was used to amplify TCR beta CDR3 regions from genomic DNA. An Illumina HiSeq system was used for high-throughput TRB CDR3 sequencing. In the source study's methods: The immunoSEQ software was used to analyze sequencing reads, and nonproductive sequences containing premature stops or frame-shifts were removed. Repertoire clonality was computed as one minus Shannon entropy normalized by log2 of the number of unique productive sequences. The table was pulled from immuneACCESS by TCRdb, which kept in-frame rearrangements only. Such tables lose some clones; where checked, under half of the loss comes from unresolved V genes, and the rest has no known cause. That table furnishes V, J and clone size, whereas the DNA furnished D and trimming. The sample table holds over 90,000 clones, of which around 96% were seen once. Around 2.9% of the sample goes to the ten largest clones. A word on this clone: The specificity of this receptor is unknown. Base qualities are missing; no much larger clone stands one base away.

Selected pancreatic ductal adenocarcinoma patients had undergone surgery without neoadjuvant therapy. Peripheral blood was collected in heparin tubes, and PBMCs were then isolated from the blood with a histopaque density gradient and cryopreserved in roughly 9.6% DMSO. Using the DNeasy Blood and Tissue Kit with Proteinase K and RNase treatment, genomic DNA was extracted from over five PBMC and under ten flash-frozen tumor specimens. The CDR3 contains 14 residues, cysteine and phenylalanine counted. CDR3 DNA is the only sequence kept; it has 42 bases, read in frame from the first base. Unmatched junction bases come to 5, with V trimmed by 9 bases and J by 2 bases. The germline V gene (reference sequence) sets CDR1 to SGHNT and CDR2 to YYREEE.

In this chain, TRBV5-4 is recombined with TRBJ2-3, with 11 junctional bases fitting TRBD1. The specimen was PBMCs. The receptor's source is a human donor with pancreatic ductal adenocarcinoma. This receptor carries the CDR3 CAIGTGGVTDTQYF. The nucleotide sequence is TGTGCCATCGGGACAGGGGGAGTCACAGATACGCAGTATTTT.